These 32 T cell receptor beta chains were all obtained from the same sample, sequenced in a study of blood T cells in healthy people across ages. For the second PCR, which ran for roughly 7 to 11 cycles, a sample-barcoded 5' primer and a J-beta primer mix were used. TCRdb independently ran MiXCR on the 5' RACE reads; one entry per CDR3 protein. The table includes about 800,000 distinct CDR3 sequences, more than 45% detected once. Sequencing was performed on blood. Receptor source: a man between 25 and 39 years old in good health.

The CDR3 bases are TGCAGTGCTAGAGTCCTAACGAAGTCTTTGACAGGGAACTATGGCTACACCTTC. Amino acid sequence: CSARVLTKSLTGNYGYTF. The rearrangement links TRBV20-1 to TRBJ1-2, with 7 bases identical to TRBD1. This CDR3 comprises 18 residues. The V gene's germline CDR1 is DFQATT and CDR2 SNEGSKA (reference sequence). Unmatched junction bases numbered 16, after V lost 1 base and J lost 2 bases.

The chain recombines TRBV29-1 with TRBJ2-2; possibly TRBD1 for D (6 bases). CDR1 and CDR2 (germline): SQVTM, ANQGSEA. The V and J ends lost 2 bases and 0 bases respectively, with 10 bases between them. The CDR3 runs 15 residues. DNA for the CDR3: TGCAGCGTTGAAACAGGGCGCGCGAACACCGGGGAGCTGTTTTTT. It codes for CSVETGRANTGELFF.

The chain has TRBV4-1 and TRBJ1-2; 9 bases line up with TRBD1. The CDR3 sequence is 16 residues long. CDR1 is MGHRA, CDR2 YSYEKL, per germline. V shed 1 base and J 7 bases; nucleotides not matched to a gene: 10. DNA of the CDR3: TGCGCCAGCAGCCAAGTAGCCGACAGGGGGGGTCGTGGCTACACCTTC. It specifies CASSQVADRGGRGYTF.

This chain uses TRBV2 with TRBJ2-5; D uncertain. CDR3 length: 14 residues. V was cut by 6 bases and J by 0 bases, with 11 bases left in between. Per the germline V gene, CDR1 is SNHLY and CDR2 is FYNNEI. For the CDR3, the DNA is TGTGCCAGCAGACCCACATTTAACCAAGAGACCCAGTACTTC. Translation: CASRPTFNQETQYF.

This sequence joins TRBV28 and TRBJ1-1, with D uncertain. The CDR3 length is 16 residues. The germline V and J ends were trimmed by 6 bases and 2 bases, with 19 bases remaining between them. Germline CDR1 and CDR2: MDHEN and SYDVKM. CDR3 DNA sequence: TGTGCCAGCAGCTGGCCGGCGTCCGAGTACAACACTGAAGCTTTCTTT. The encoded protein is CASSWPASEYNTEAFF.

Remarks on this clonotype: A read error may produce the germline difference seen at one junction end. J is TRBJ2-6 and V is TRBV11-1; tentatively, D is TRBD1 or TRBD2 (5 bases each). CDR1 and CDR2 from the germline V gene are SGHAT and FQDESV (reference sequence). This CDR3 region has 16 residues. The CDR3 protein is CASSSSRGSGANVPTF. Written as DNA, the CDR3 is TGTGCCAGCAGCTCCAGCCGCGGGTCTGGGGCCAACGTCCCGACTTTC.

V usage is TRBV12-3 or TRBV12-4 and J usage is TRBJ1-5; maybe TRBD1 (5 bases). The CDR3 loop spans 13 amino acids. V was clipped by 3 bases and J by 15 bases, with 18 bases between them. The CDR3 region is CASSFSPRDYRHF. CDR3 nucleotide sequence: TGTGCCAGCAGTTTCTCTCCCAGGGACTACAGGCATTTT.

This sequence joins TRBV20-1 and TRBJ2-4; perhaps TRBD1 as D (6 bases). This CDR3 contains 13 residues. V was cut by 4 bases and J by 13 bases, with 20 bases left in between. Germline CDR1 DFQATT, CDR2 SNEGSKA (reference sequence). The CDR3 protein is CSATNRELGEQYF. The CDR3 DNA is TGCAGTGCTACCAACAGGGAATTGGGGGAGCAGTACTTC.

In DNA, the CDR3 is TGTGCCAGCGGCCATGGGACTAGCGGGCGAGGAGATACGCAGTATTTT. Protein: CASGHGTSGRGDTQYF. The gene calls are TRBV9 and TRBJ2-3; TRBD2 matches at 12 bases. J was trimmed by 5 bases and V by 7 bases; bases with no gene match: 11. This CDR3 region has 16 residues. The germline V gene has CDR1 SGDLS and CDR2 YYNGEE.

The rearrangement joins TRBV12-3 or TRBV12-4 to TRBJ1-5; D uncertain. The CDR3 is 14 amino acids. Trimming stripped 5 bases from V and 1 base from J, with 9 bases between. CDR3: CASSGAWSNQPQHF. Here the CDR3 DNA reads TGTGCCAGCAGTGGTGCTTGGAGCAATCAGCCCCAGCATTTT.

This clonotype was recorded only once. V and J are TRBV7-2 and TRBJ1-3; D is unresolved. Trimming pared 5 bases from V and 0 bases from J, leaving 11 bases between. This CDR3 spans 15 amino acids. Germline V gene sequence: CDR1 SGHTA, CDR2 FQGNSA. The CDR3 loop is CASSVVAYSGNTIYF. The DNA of the CDR3 is TGTGCCAGCAGCGTCGTTGCCTACTCTGGAAACACCATATATTTT.

This clonotype was counted ten times or more. The rearrangement links TRBV27 to TRBJ1-2; TRBD1 might be the D (6 bases). Germline CDR1 MNHEY, CDR2 SMNVEV (reference sequence). Trimming shortened V by 3 bases and J by 7 bases, and 12 bases separated the two germline ends. The CDR3 extends over 13 amino acids. The CDR3, as DNA: TGTGCCAGCAGTTTTACACAGGGCAGTGGCTACACCTTC. It yields the protein CASSFTQGSGYTF.

This clonotype has just one count. One end of the junction is discordant with germline, which a read error may explain. The J gene is TRBJ2-1, the V gene TRBV3-1, with a possible D match to TRBD2 (5 bases). Germline V gives CDR1 LGHDT, CDR2 YNNKEL (reference sequence). This CDR3 is built from 12 residues. The CDR3 protein is CASGQVGSEQFF. In DNA form, the CDR3 reads TGTGCCAGCGGCCAAGTGGGGAGTGAGCAGTTCTTC.

This rearrangement joins TRBV28 to TRBJ2-5, with TRBD2 matching 7 bases. CDR3 length: 13 residues. Germline V gene data show CDR1 as MDHEN and CDR2 as SYDVKM. V gave up 6 bases and J gave up 5 bases; unmatched junction bases: 6. The CDR3: CASSPGGRETQYF. CDR3 in DNA: TGTGCCAGCAGCCCGGGGGGTCGGGAGACCCAGTACTTC.

The chain joins TRBV2 to TRBJ1-1; D remains ambiguous. Germline V gene lookup returns CDR1 SNHLY and CDR2 FYNNEI. The CDR3 is 11 amino acids. V was pared by 6 bases and J by 5 bases, with 7 bases between. CDR3 in DNA: TGTGCCAGCAGGACGGGGACTGAAGCTTTCTTT. This sequence encodes CASRTGTEAFF.

This clonotype was picked up a small number of times. This sequence joins TRBV24-1 and TRBJ2-1, with 7 bases fitting TRBD1. Germline V gene sequence: CDR1 KGHDR, CDR2 SFDVKD. This CDR3 has 14 amino acids. The J segment lost 9 bases and the V segment lost 7 bases, leaving 11 bases of the junction unmatched. CDR3 sequence (DNA): TGTGCCACCAGGGACGACAGGGATGGGAGTGAGCAGTTCTTC. Translation gives CATRDDRDGSEQFF.

This clonotype has only a few counts. A much larger clonotype is one base distant, so this may be a read error. The chain links TRBV20-1 to TRBJ2-7, with TRBD1 matching over 8 bases. Per germline, CDR1 DFQATT and CDR2 SNEGSKA (reference sequence). The ends lost 3 bases at V and 7 bases at J; junction bases unmatched: 11. The CDR3 is 14 residues long. This CDR3 reads CSASWDRIYNEQYF. CDR3 bases: TGCAGTGCTAGTTGGGACAGGATCTACAATGAGCAGTACTTC.

V gene TRBV4-3 combines with J gene TRBJ2-7, with 7 bases identical to TRBD2. The CDR3 totals 14 residues. V lost 1 base, J lost 4 bases, and 4 bases stayed unmatched. Germline loops: CDR1 LGHNA, CDR2 YSLEER. CDR3 bases: TGCGCCAGCAGCCAAGGCGGGAGCGGTTACGAGCAGTACTTC. It encodes CASSQGGSGYEQYF.

V and J are TRBV20-1 and TRBJ2-4; 8 positions match TRBD2. Judging by the DNA end, TRBJ2-7 fits better; the J call may be wrong. The CDR3 has 13 amino acids. In germline, CDR1 is DFQATT, CDR2 SNEGSKA (reference sequence). The CDR3 nucleotides read TGCAGCTCCGGGGGGGTTCGGGACTACGAGCAGTACTTC. Amino acids: CSSGGVRDYEQYF.

This chain connects TRBV6-2 or TRBV6-3 to TRBJ2-1, with 9 positions matching TRBD2. The J segment lost 7 bases and the V segment lost 6 bases, leaving 7 bases of the junction unmatched. The CDR3 is made up of 14 amino acids. Germline CDR1 is MNHEY and CDR2 is SVGEGT. The CDR3 protein is CASRGAGGGNEQFF. As DNA, the CDR3 is TGTGCCAGCAGGGGAGCGGGAGGAGGGAATGAGCAGTTCTTC.

This chain joins TRBV4-2 and TRBJ2-3; perhaps D is TRBD1 or TRBD2 (5 bases each). Germline CDR1 and CDR2: LGHNA and YNFKEQ. Trimming pared 2 bases from V and 6 bases from J, leaving 9 bases between. The length of the CDR3 is 13 residues. Written as DNA, the CDR3 is TGTGCCAGCAGCCAACTCGGGGCCGATACGCAGTATTTT. Its protein is CASSQLGADTQYF.

The V call is TRBV20-1, the J call TRBJ2-1, with TRBD2 identical over 7 bases. V trimming: 2 bases; J trimming: 4 bases; junction bases outside the gene matches: 8. CDR3 length: 15 residues. The germline CDR1 and CDR2 sequences are DFQATT and SNEGSKA (reference sequence). The CDR3 bases are TGCAGTGCTAGATCGTCTAAAGCGGGGTACAATGAGCAGTTCTTC. Protein sequence: CSARSSKAGYNEQFF.

The chain is built from TRBV10-3 and TRBJ2-1, with 8 bases lining up with TRBD2. Germline CDR1 reads ENHRY; CDR2 reads SYGVKD. This CDR3 region has 15 residues. CDR3: CTTSSSSGGYNEQFF. The DNA for the CDR3 is TGTACCACCTCCTCTAGCAGCGGGGGCTACAATGAGCAGTTCTTC.

The chain couples TRBV29-1 to TRBJ2-1; TRBD2 matches 7 bases. Germline V gene lookup returns CDR1 SQVTM and CDR2 ANQGSEA. The V segment lost 3 bases and the J segment 8 bases; nucleotides outside the gene matches: 22. This CDR3 spans 18 amino acids. The CDR3 region is CSVERLGASGIYGDEQFF. The CDR3 DNA reads TGCAGCGTTGAGCGTCTTGGGGCTAGCGGAATCTATGGGGATGAGCAGTTCTTC.

The CDR3 here is CASSADRPGTGEQYF. The CDR3 DNA reads TGTGCCAGCAGTGCCGACAGGCCGGGGACGGGCGAGCAGTACTTC. This sequence joins TRBV27 and TRBJ2-7, with D perhaps matching TRBD1 (6 bases). V was trimmed by 5 bases and J by 6 bases, leaving 20 bases between them. The CDR3 totals 15 residues. CDR1 is MNHEY and CDR2 is SMNVEV in the germline V gene (reference sequence).

V and J are TRBV5-1 and TRBJ2-3; TRBD2 matches at 7 bases. The CDR3 sequence is 16 residues long. Losses at the gene ends were 4 bases for V and 2 bases for J; bases not matched to a gene: 10. Germline CDR1 is SGHRS and CDR2 is YFSETQ. CDR3 nucleotides: TGCGCCAGCAGCGACCCGACTAGCAGCTTCACAGATACGCAGTATTTT. Its translation is CASSDPTSSFTDTQYF.

The rearrangement links TRBV18 to TRBJ2-7; 12 nucleotides agree with TRBD1. V dropped 4 bases and J dropped 5; count of bases not matched to a gene: 9. There are 16 residues in the CDR3. Germline CDR1 and CDR2: KGHSH and LQKENI. CDR3 amino acids: CASSQLPGQGAHEQYF. In nucleotides, the CDR3 is TGTGCCAGCTCACAATTACCGGGACAGGGGGCCCACGAGCAGTACTTC.

This clonotype was picked up a small number of times. The CDR3 coding sequence is TGTGCCAGCAGCTTATTCAGGGATCAAGGCTACACCTTC. This codes for CASSLFRDQGYTF. The chain uses TRBV13 and TRBJ1-2; perhaps TRBD1 as D (5 bases). Trimming cost V 2 bases and J 8 bases, with 12 bases left between them. This CDR3 region has 13 residues. Germline-derived CDR1 and CDR2 are PRHDT and FYEKMQ (reference sequence).

The rearrangement uses TRBV7-2 and TRBJ2-5, with D perhaps TRBD1 (5 bases). The DNA end is a closer match to TRBJ2-7, so the J assignment may be wrong. The CDR3 covers 13 residues. The V gene's germline CDR1 is SGHTA and CDR2 FQGNSA. CDR3 sequence: CASSNTRGYEQYF. Here the CDR3 DNA reads TGTGCCAGCAGCAATACAAGGGGCTACGAGCAGTACTTC.

The rearrangement joins TRBV20-1 to TRBJ1-1, with D possibly being TRBD1 (6 bases). V dropped 8 bases and J dropped 3 bases, with 10 bases sitting between them. Germline loops: CDR1 DFQATT, CDR2 SNEGSKA (reference sequence). This CDR3 contains 11 residues. The CDR3 region is CSTRGDTEAFF. The CDR3 DNA is TGCAGTACGAGGGGGGACACTGAAGCTTTCTTT.

This chain uses TRBV20-1 with TRBJ2-7; possible D gene TRBD1, 5 bases. Trimming pared 6 bases from V and 1 base from J, leaving 25 bases between. The CDR3 consists of 17 residues. Looked up from germline, CDR1 is DFQATT and CDR2 is SNEGSKA (reference sequence). CDR3 in DNA: TGCAGTGCAGAGAATTATGGTAGGGCAGGACATTCCTACGAGCAGTACTTC. Its protein is CSAENYGRAGHSYEQYF.

The CDR3 sequence: CATSRDIPQGRPGELFF. The CDR3 coding sequence is TGTGCCACCAGCAGAGATATACCCCAGGGTCGACCCGGGGAGCTGTTTTTT. The chain carries TRBV15 and TRBJ2-2; maybe TRBD1 (5 bases). In germline, CDR1 is LNHNV, CDR2 YYDKDF (reference sequence). Trimming stripped 0 bases from V and 6 bases from J, with 17 bases between. This CDR3 has 17 residues.